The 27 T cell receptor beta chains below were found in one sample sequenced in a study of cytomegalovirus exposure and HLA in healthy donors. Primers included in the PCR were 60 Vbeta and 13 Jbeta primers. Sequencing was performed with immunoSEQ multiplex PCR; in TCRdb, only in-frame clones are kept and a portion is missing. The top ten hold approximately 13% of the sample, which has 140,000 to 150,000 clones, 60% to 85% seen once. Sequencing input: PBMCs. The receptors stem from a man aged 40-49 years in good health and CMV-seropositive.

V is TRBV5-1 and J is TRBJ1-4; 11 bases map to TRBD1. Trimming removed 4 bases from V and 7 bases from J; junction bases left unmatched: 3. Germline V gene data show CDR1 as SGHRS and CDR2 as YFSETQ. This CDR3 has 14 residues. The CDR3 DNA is TGCGCCAGCAGCATAGGACAGGGGGCTGAAAAACTGTTTTTT. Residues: CASSIGQGAEKLFF.

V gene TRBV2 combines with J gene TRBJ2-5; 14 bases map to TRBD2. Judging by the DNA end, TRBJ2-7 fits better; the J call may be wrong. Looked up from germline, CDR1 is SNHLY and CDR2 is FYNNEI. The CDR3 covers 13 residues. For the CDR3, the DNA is TGTGCCACCTCGGGACTAGCGGGAGACGAGCAGTACTTC. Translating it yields CATSGLAGDEQYF.

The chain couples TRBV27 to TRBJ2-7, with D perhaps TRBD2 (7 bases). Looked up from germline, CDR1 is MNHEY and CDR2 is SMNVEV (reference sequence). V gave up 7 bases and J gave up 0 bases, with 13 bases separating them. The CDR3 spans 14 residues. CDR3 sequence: CASTGGPSSYEQYF. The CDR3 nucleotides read TGTGCCAGCACGGGGGGCCCCAGCTCCTACGAGCAGTACTTC.

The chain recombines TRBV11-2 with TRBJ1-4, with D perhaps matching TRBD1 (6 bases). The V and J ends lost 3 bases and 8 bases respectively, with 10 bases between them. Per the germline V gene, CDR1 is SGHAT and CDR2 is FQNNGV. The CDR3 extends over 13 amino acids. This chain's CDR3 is CASSFGDTEKLFF. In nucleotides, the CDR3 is TGTGCCAGCAGCTTCGGGGACACAGAAAAACTGTTTTTT. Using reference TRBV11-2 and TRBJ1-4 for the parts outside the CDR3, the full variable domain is EAGVAQSPRYKIIEKRQSVAFWCNPISGHATLYWYQQILGQGPKLLIQFQNNGVVDDSQLPKDRFSAERLKGVDSTLKIQPAKLEDSAVYLCASSFGDTEKLFFGSGTQLSVL.

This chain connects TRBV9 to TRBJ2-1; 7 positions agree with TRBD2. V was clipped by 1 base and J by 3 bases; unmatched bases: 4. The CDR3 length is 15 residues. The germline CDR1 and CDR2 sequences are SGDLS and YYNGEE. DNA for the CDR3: TGTGCCAGCAGCGTACGCGGGAGCGTCTACAATGAGCAGTTCTTC. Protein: CASSVRGSVYNEQFF.

CDR3 DNA sequence: TGTGCCAGCTCACCACCCCGGGGGAGGAATGGGGTGAACACTGAAGCTTTCTTT. It yields the protein CASSPPRGRNGVNTEAFF. The chain links TRBV18 to TRBJ1-1, with a weak D call TRBD1 (5 bases). The V end was cut by 0 bases, the J end by 0 bases, with 17 bases between. This CDR3 spans 18 amino acids. CDR1 KGHSH and CDR2 LQKENI come from the germline V gene. The complete variable domain, with remaining parts taken from reference TRBV18 and TRBJ1-1, reads NAGVMQNPRHLVRRRGQEARLRCSPMKGHSHVYWYRQLPEEGLKFMVYLQKENIIDESGMPKERFSAEFPKEGPSILRIQQVVRGDSAAYFCASSPPRGRNGVNTEAFFGQGTRLTVV.

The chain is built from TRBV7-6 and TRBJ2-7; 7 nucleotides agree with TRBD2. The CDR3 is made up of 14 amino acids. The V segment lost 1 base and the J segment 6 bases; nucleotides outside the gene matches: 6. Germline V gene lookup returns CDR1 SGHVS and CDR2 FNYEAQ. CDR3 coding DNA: TGTGCCAGCAGCTTAGATGCCGGGAGGAGCGAGCAGTACTTC. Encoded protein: CASSLDAGRSEQYF.

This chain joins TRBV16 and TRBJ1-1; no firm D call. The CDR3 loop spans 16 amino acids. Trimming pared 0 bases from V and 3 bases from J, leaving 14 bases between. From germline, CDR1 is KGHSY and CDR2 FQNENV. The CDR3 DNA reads TGTGCCAGCAGCCAATCATCGAGAGGGCGTGACACTGAAGCTTTCTTT. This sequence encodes CASSQSSRGRDTEAFF. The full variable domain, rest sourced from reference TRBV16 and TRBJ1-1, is GEEVAQTPKHLVRGEGQKAKLYCAPIKGHSYVFWYQQVLKNEFKFLISFQNENVFDETGMPKERFSAKCLPNSPCSLEIQATKLEDSAVYFCASSQSSRGRDTEAFFGQGTRLTVV.

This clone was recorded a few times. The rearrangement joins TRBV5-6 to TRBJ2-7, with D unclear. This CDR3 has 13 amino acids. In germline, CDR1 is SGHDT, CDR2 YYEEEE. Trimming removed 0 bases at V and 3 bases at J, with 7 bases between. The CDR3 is CASSLDLYYEQYF. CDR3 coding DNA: TGTGCCAGCAGCTTGGACTTGTACTACGAGCAGTACTTC.

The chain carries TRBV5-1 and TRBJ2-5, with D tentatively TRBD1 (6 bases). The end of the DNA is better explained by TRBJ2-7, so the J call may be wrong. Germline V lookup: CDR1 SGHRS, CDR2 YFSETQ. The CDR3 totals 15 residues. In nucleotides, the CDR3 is TGCGCCAGCAGCTTGCTGGGGGACACCTCCTACGAGCAGTACTTC. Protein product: CASSLLGDTSYEQYF.

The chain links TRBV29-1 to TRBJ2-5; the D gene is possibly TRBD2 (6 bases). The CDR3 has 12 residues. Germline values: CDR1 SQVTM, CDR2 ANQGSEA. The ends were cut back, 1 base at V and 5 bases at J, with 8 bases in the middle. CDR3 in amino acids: CSVEAGTETQYF. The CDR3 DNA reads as TGCAGCGTTGAAGCCGGGACTGAGACCCAGTACTTC.

This CDR3 reads CASSELENTDTQYF. CDR3 in DNA: TGTGCCAGCAGTGAATTGGAGAACACAGATACGCAGTATTTT. This chain links TRBV2 with TRBJ2-3; D unresolved. Germline V gives CDR1 SNHLY, CDR2 FYNNEI. This CDR3 is built from 14 residues. Trimming pared 2 bases from V and 2 bases from J, leaving 8 bases between.

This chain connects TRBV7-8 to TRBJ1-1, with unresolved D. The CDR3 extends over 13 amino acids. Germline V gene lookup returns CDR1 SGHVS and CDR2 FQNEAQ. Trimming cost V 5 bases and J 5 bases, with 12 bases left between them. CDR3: CASSPGGGTEAFF. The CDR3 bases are TGTGCCAGCAGCCCGGGTGGTGGAACTGAAGCTTTCTTT.

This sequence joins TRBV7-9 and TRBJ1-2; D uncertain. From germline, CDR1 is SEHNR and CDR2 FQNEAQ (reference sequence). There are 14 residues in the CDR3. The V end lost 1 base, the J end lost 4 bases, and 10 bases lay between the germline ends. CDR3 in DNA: TGTGCCAGCAGCTTAGTCCTGGAGGGCTATGGCTACACCTTC. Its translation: CASSLVLEGYGYTF.

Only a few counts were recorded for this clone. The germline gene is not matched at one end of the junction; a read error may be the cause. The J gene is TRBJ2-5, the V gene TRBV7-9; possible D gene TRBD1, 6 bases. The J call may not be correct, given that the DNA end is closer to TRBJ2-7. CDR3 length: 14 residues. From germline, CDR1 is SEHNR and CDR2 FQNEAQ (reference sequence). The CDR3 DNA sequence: TGTTCCAGCAGCCGCGGACAGTACCAATACGAGCAGTACTTC. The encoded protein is CSSSRGQYQYEQYF.

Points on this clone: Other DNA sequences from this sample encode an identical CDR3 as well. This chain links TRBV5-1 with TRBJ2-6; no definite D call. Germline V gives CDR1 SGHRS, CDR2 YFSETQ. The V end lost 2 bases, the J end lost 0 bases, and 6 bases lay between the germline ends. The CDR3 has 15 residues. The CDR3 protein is CASSLAYSGANVLTF. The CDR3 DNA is TGCGCCAGCAGCTTAGCGTACTCTGGGGCCAACGTCCTGACTTTC. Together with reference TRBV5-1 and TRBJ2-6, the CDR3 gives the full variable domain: KAGVTQTPRYLIKTRGQQVTLSCSPISGHRSVSWYQQTPGQGLQFLFEYFSETQRNKGNFPGRFSGRQFSNSRSEMNVSTLELGDSALYLCASSLAYSGANVLTFGAGSRLTVL.

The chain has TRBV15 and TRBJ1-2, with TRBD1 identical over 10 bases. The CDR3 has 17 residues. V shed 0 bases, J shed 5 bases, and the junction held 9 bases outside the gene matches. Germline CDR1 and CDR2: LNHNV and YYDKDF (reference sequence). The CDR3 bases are TGTGCCACCAGCAGAGATCCAAGGACAGGGGGTTCTTATGGCTACACCTTC. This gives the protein CATSRDPRTGGSYGYTF.

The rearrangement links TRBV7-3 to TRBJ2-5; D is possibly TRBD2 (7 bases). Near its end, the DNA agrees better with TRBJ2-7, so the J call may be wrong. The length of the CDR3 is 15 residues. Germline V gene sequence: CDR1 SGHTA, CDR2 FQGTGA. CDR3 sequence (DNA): TGTGCCAGCAGCCCCCCTGGGGGGGGGCCCTACGAGCAGTACTTC. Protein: CASSPPGGGPYEQYF.

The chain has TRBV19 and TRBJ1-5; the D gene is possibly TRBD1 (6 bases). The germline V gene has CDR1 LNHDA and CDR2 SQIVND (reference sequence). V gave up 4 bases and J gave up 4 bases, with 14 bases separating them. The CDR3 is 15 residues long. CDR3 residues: CASSKGGRGNQPQHF. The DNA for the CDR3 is TGTGCCAGTAGTAAAGGGGGGAGGGGGAATCAGCCCCAGCATTTT. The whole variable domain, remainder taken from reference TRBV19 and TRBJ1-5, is DGGITQSPKYLFRKEGQNVTLSCEQNLNHDAMYWYRQDPGQGLRLIYYSQIVNDFQKGDIAEGYSVSREKKESFPLTVTSAQKNPTAFYLCASSKGGRGNQPQHFGDGTRLSIL.

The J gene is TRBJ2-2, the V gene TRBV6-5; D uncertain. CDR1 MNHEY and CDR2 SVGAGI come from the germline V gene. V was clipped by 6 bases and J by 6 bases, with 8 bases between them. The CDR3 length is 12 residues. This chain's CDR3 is CASSSPPGELFF. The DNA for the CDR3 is TGTGCCAGCAGCTCCCCCCCCGGGGAGCTGTTTTTT.

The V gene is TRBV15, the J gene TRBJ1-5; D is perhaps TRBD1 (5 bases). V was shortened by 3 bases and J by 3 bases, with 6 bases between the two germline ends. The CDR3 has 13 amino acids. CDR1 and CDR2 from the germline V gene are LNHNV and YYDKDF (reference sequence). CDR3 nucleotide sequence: TGTGCCACCAGCAGCGGACACAATCAGCCCCAGCATTTT. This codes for CATSSGHNQPQHF.

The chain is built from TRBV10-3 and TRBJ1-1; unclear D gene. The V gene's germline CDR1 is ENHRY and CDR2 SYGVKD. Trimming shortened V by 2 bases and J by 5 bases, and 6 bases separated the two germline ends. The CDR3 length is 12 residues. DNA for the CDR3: TGTGCCATCAGTGAGGTGAGGACTGAAGCTTTCTTT. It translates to CAISEVRTEAFF.

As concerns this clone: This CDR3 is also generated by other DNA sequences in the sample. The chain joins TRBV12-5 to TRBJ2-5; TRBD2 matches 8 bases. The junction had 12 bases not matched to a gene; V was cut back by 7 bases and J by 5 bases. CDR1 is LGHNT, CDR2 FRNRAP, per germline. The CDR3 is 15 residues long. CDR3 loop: CASAHHREGGETQYF. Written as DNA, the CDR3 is TGTGCTAGTGCCCACCACCGGGAGGGTGGGGAGACCCAGTACTTC.

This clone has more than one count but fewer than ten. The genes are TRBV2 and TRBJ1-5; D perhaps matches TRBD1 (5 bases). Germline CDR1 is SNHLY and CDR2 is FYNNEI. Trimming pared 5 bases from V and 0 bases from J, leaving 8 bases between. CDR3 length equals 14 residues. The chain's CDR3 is CASSSTGSNQPQHF. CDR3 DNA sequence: TGTGCCAGCAGTTCCACAGGTAGCAATCAGCCCCAGCATTTT.

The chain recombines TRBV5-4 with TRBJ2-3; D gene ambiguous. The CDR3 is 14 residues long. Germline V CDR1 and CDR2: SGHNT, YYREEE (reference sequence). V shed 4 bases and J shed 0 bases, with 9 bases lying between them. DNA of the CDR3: TGTGCCAGCAGCCCCCCCCAGAGCACAGATACGCAGTATTTT. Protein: CASSPPQSTDTQYF.

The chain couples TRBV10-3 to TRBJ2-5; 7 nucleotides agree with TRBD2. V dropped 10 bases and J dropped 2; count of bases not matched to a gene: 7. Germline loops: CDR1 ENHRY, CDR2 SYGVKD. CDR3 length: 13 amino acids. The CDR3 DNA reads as TGTGCCACTCTTTGGGGGGGGCAAGAGACCCAGTACTTC. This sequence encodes CATLWGGQETQYF.

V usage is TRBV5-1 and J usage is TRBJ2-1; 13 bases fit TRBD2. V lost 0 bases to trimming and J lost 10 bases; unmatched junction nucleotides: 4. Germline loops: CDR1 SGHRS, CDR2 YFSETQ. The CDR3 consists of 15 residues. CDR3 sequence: CASSLGTSGRAEQFF. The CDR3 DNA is TGCGCCAGCAGCTTGGGTACTAGCGGGAGGGCCGAGCAGTTCTTC.